Sequencing of this T cell receptor beta chain was carried out in a study of blood T cell repertoires in COVID-19. At the level of the study: From the United States, Italy and Spain came samples of acute and convalescent COVID-19. From T cells, B-cell-depleted T cells, or PBMCs came the material, which was cDNA or gDNA.

Assay: immunoSEQ multiplex PCR; the TCRdb copy retains only in-frame clones and omits some. The table lists some 230,000 clones, 80% to 85% of them singletons. The Seattle site enrolled patients during active infection and followed them longitudinally. V lost 5 bases and J lost 1, with 18 bases in between. The length of the CDR3 is 17 residues. CDR1 and CDR2 from the germline V gene are SGHTA and FQGNSA. This clonotype was sampled from a woman of 80 years or more with COVID-19, enrolled during active disease. Sample: peripheral blood. V usage is TRBV7-2 and J usage is TRBJ1-5; maybe TRBD1 (5 bases). The CDR3 DNA reads as TGTGCCAGCAGCCATGCGGGGGGGAGGGGAAGCAATCAGCCCCAGCATTTT. This sequence encodes CASSHAGGRGSNQPQHF.